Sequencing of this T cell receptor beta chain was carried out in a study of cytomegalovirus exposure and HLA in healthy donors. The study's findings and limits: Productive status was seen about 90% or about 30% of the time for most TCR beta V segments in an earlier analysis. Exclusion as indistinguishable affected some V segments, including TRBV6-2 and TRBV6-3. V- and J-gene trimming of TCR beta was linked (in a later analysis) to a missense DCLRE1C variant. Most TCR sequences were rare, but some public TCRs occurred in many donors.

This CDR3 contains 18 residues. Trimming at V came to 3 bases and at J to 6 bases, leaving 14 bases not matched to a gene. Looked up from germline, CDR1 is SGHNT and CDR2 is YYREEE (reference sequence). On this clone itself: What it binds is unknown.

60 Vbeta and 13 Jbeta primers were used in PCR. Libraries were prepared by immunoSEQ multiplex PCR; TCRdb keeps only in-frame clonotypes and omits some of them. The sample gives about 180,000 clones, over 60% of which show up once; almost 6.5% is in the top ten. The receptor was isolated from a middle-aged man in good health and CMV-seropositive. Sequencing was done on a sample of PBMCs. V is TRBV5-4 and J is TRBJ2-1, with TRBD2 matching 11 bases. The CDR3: CASSSASSSGRFGNEQFF. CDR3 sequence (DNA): TGTGCCAGCAGCTCCGCCTCTTCTAGCGGGAGGTTCGGCAATGAGCAGTTCTTC.